The 24 T cell receptor beta chains reported below all come from one sample, sequenced in a study of CD8 T cells in ankylosing spondylitis. TCRdb itself ran the 5' RACE reads through MiXCR, one entry per CDR3 protein. The data show about 44,000 distinct CDR3 sequences, 11% seen once. Sequencing input: blood, either unsorted or a sorted T cell fraction (not recorded which). These receptors were taken from a male donor with ankylosing spondylitis or in good health (not recorded which).

Points on this clonotype: It may be a read error: a sequence one base away is much more abundant. The chain carries TRBV5-6 and TRBJ2-1, with 7 bases lining up with TRBD1. Germline V gene sequence: CDR1 SGHDT, CDR2 YYEEEE. The CDR3 totals 15 residues. J was trimmed by 5 bases and V by 4 bases; bases with no gene match: 9. CDR3 sequence (DNA): TGTGCCAGCAGCCTACGGACAGGAATAAACAATGAGCAGTTCTTC. It specifies CASSLRTGINNEQFF.

This clonotype has at least ten counts. Here the CDR3 DNA reads TGTGCCAGCAGTTCGGGGCGAGGGGGCGGTGAAAAACTGTTTTTT. Translated, it gives CASSSGRGGGEKLFF. The chain carries TRBV12-3 or TRBV12-4 and TRBJ1-4, with 7 bases identical to TRBD1. The CDR3 is 15 residues long. The trim removed 4 bases at V and 7 bases at J, leaving 9 bases unmatched.

In its sample, this clonotype was seen many times. The chain recombines TRBV5-1 with TRBJ2-1; D is perhaps TRBD2 (5 bases). This CDR3 region has 13 residues. Looked up from germline, CDR1 is SGHRS and CDR2 is YFSETQ. V was clipped by 4 bases and J by 6 bases, with 11 bases between them. CDR3 protein: CASSVDYLNEQFF. The CDR3, as DNA: TGCGCCAGCAGCGTAGACTACCTCAATGAGCAGTTCTTC.

This clonotype occurred many times. V usage is TRBV5-1 and J usage is TRBJ1-2; D is unclear. This CDR3 region has 14 residues. The V end was cut by 1 base, the J end by 1 base, with 8 bases between. Germline V gene lookup returns CDR1 SGHRS and CDR2 YFSETQ. This chain's CDR3 is CASSLSGNNYGYTF. DNA for the CDR3: TGCGCCAGCAGCTTGTCCGGGAATAACTATGGCTACACCTTC.

This clonotype was recorded at least ten times. The chain couples TRBV5-6 to TRBJ1-2, with TRBD1 as a possible D gene (5 bases). Germline V lookup: CDR1 SGHDT, CDR2 YYEEEE. There are 13 residues in the CDR3. V was pared by 0 bases and J by 4 bases, with 7 bases between. The chain's CDR3 is CASSLEGVYGYTF. CDR3 in DNA: TGTGCCAGCAGCTTGGAAGGGGTCTATGGCTACACCTTC.

This clonotype was counted many times. The chain uses TRBV5-1 and TRBJ2-1, with TRBD1 matching 9 bases. The J segment lost 6 bases and the V segment lost 4 bases, leaving 8 bases of the junction unmatched. CDR1 is SGHRS and CDR2 is YFSETQ in the germline V gene. The CDR3 is 15 residues long. CDR3 sequence reads: CASSRGLDRGNEQFF. For the CDR3, the DNA is TGCGCCAGCAGCCGGGGATTGGACAGGGGCAATGAGCAGTTCTTC.

This clonotype was seen ten or more times. V gene TRBV27 combines with J gene TRBJ2-1; 8 bases are shared with TRBD1. This CDR3 has 15 residues. CDR1 MNHEY and CDR2 SMNVEV come from the germline V gene (reference sequence). Unmatched junction bases numbered 10, after V lost 7 bases and J lost 5 bases. The CDR3 loop is CASKIGTGSHNEQFF. The CDR3 bases are TGTGCCAGCAAGATAGGGACAGGTTCCCACAATGAGCAGTTCTTC.

This clonotype was picked up a small number of times. V and J are TRBV18 and TRBJ2-3, with 7 bases matching TRBD1. Losses at the gene ends were 4 bases for V and 1 base for J; bases not matched to a gene: 8. Germline V lookup: CDR1 KGHSH, CDR2 LQKENI. The CDR3 has 16 residues. The CDR3 sequence is CASSLMTGFGTDTQYF. In DNA, the CDR3 is TGTGCCAGCTCACTAATGACAGGGTTTGGCACAGATACGCAGTATTTT.

This clonotype appeared many times. The chain has TRBV4-1 and TRBJ2-5; D is unresolved. Trimming cost V 0 bases and J 5 bases, with 13 bases left between them. This CDR3 contains 15 residues. Germline V gene sequence: CDR1 MGHRA, CDR2 YSYEKL. CDR3 in DNA: TGCGCCAGCAGCCAAGATCGGGCGTCCGAGGAGACCCAGTACTTC. This codes for CASSQDRASEETQYF.

This clonotype was picked up many times. V and J are TRBV12-3 or TRBV12-4 and TRBJ1-1, with 7 bases lining up with TRBD1. After removal of 0 bases from V and 8 bases from J, the junction contained 15 bases not matched to a gene. This CDR3 has 17 residues. The CDR3 loop is CASSLAGQELGASEAFF. In DNA form, the CDR3 reads TGTGCCAGCAGTTTAGCTGGACAGGAATTGGGGGCTTCCGAAGCTTTCTTT.

This clonotype was observed many times. V is TRBV28 and J is TRBJ1-5; D is unclear. The CDR3 contains 14 residues. The ends were cut back, 3 bases at V and 5 bases at J, with 11 bases in the middle. CDR1 and CDR2 (germline): MDHEN, SYDVKM. CDR3 sequence: CASSFNGPDQPQHF. For the CDR3, the DNA is TGTGCCAGCAGTTTCAACGGTCCCGATCAGCCCCAGCATTTT. Full variable domain (outside the CDR3, taken from reference TRBV28 and TRBJ1-5): DVKVTQSSRYLVKRTGEKVFLECVQDMDHENMFWYRQDPGLGLRLIYFSYDVKMKEKGDIPEGYSVSREKKERFSLILESASTNQTSMYLCASSFNGPDQPQHFGDGTRLSIL.

This clonotype was seen many times. The DNA for the CDR3 is TGTGCCAGCAGCCAGGGTCGCGCCACAGATACGCAGTATTTT. Translating it yields CASSQGRATDTQYF. The chain has TRBV12-3 or TRBV12-4 and TRBJ2-3, with a weak D call TRBD1 (5 bases). The CDR3 length is 14 residues. The V and J ends lost 6 bases and 2 bases respectively, with 12 bases between them.

The chain uses TRBV5-1 and TRBJ2-3; 7 positions match TRBD1. The germline gives CDR1 SGHRS, CDR2 YFSETQ. The CDR3 has 16 residues. The ends lost 0 bases at V and 2 bases at J; junction bases unmatched: 6. This chain's CDR3 is CASSLEGDSVTDTQYF. CDR3 nucleotide sequence: TGCGCCAGCAGCTTGGAGGGGGACAGCGTCACAGATACGCAGTATTTT. The whole variable domain, filled in from reference TRBV5-1 and TRBJ2-3, reads KAGVTQTPRYLIKTRGQQVTLSCSPISGHRSVSWYQQTPGQGLQFLFEYFSETQRNKGNFPGRFSGRQFSNSRSEMNVSTLELGDSALYLCASSLEGDSVTDTQYFGPGTRLTVL.

In the case of this clonotype: A much larger clone differs by one base, so this may be a read error. CDR3 region: CVSRPGQGGNQPQHF. The CDR3 DNA sequence: TGTGTCAGCAGGCCGGGACAGGGCGGCAATCAGCCCCAGCATTTT. The rearrangement links TRBV12-3 or TRBV12-4 to TRBJ1-5; 9 bases are a match to TRBD1. The CDR3 covers 15 residues.

There are many counts of this clonotype. This rearrangement joins TRBV10-3 to TRBJ1-4; 10 positions match TRBD1. Germline loops: CDR1 ENHRY, CDR2 SYGVKD. CDR3 length: 16 amino acids. Losses at the gene ends were 2 bases for V and 5 bases for J; bases not matched to a gene: 5. Written as DNA, the CDR3 is TGTGCCATCAGTGAGGGGACAGGGGTTCAGAATGAAAAACTGTTTTTT. Its protein is CAISEGTGVQNEKLFF.

V and J are TRBV29-1 and TRBJ2-3; D unresolved. The V and J ends lost 7 bases and 4 bases respectively, with 18 bases between them. This CDR3 spans 14 amino acids. CDR1 and CDR2 from the germline V gene are SQVTM and ANQGSEA. The CDR3 loop reads CSAGGLKGADTQYF. CDR3 sequence (DNA): TGCAGCGCCGGTGGGTTAAAGGGCGCAGATACGCAGTATTTT.

Many counts were recorded for this clonotype. This rearrangement joins TRBV24-1 to TRBJ2-3; no definite D call. The germline gives CDR1 KGHDR, CDR2 SFDVKD. V gave up 3 bases and J gave up 0 bases, with 6 bases separating them. The CDR3 is 14 amino acids. The CDR3 sequence is CATSDGVSTDTQYF. Written as DNA, the CDR3 is TGTGCCACCAGTGATGGGGTAAGCACAGATACGCAGTATTTT.

Many counts were recorded for this clonotype. The chain recombines TRBV7-6 with TRBJ2-2; the D gene is possibly TRBD1 (5 bases). The CDR3 is made up of 15 amino acids. Trimming removed 1 base from V and 6 bases from J, with 12 bases in between. CDR1 SGHVS and CDR2 FNYEAQ come from the germline V gene. The DNA for the CDR3 is TGTGCCAGCAGCTTAGGTTCTGGCAGGGCCGGGGAGCTGTTTTTT. Its protein is CASSLGSGRAGELFF.

This clonotype turned up a few times. The chain recombines TRBV14 with TRBJ1-4; D is undetermined. Trimming cost V 1 base and J 5 bases, with 14 bases left between them. Germline CDR1 SGHDN, CDR2 FVKESK. This CDR3 has 16 residues. DNA of the CDR3: TGTGCCAGCAGCCAAGTCCCACGGACCCTGAATGAAAAACTGTTTTTT. Protein product: CASSQVPRTLNEKLFF.

This clonotype was detected many times. The chain combines TRBV18 with TRBJ1-1, with a tentative D call TRBD1 (5 bases). Trimming pared 0 bases from V and 3 bases from J, leaving 11 bases between. This CDR3 region has 15 residues. Germline CDR1 KGHSH, CDR2 LQKENI. The CDR3 bases are TGTGCCAGCTCACCACCGGTTGGGGCGGACACTGAAGCTTTCTTT. Amino acids: CASSPPVGADTEAFF.

This clonotype was detected many times. The CDR3 nucleotides are TGCAGTGCTTCCGGACTAGCGGGGAAGGATGAGCAGTTCTTC. It is translated as CSASGLAGKDEQFF. This sequence joins TRBV20-1 and TRBJ2-1; 12 nucleotides align to TRBD2. The CDR3 has 14 amino acids. V lost 5 bases to trimming and J lost 8 bases; unmatched junction nucleotides: 7. Germline assignment: CDR1 DFQATT and CDR2 SNEGSKA (reference sequence).

In this sample, this clonotype turned up many times. The chain is built from TRBV20-1 and TRBJ1-2, with 8 bases lining up with TRBD1. J gave up 2 bases and V 8 bases, and 4 bases lay outside the gene matches. The CDR3 is 12 residues long. Germline V gene lookup returns CDR1 DFQATT and CDR2 SNEGSKA (reference sequence). The CDR3 region is CSPGQGNYGYTF. CDR3 DNA sequence: TGCAGTCCTGGACAGGGAAACTATGGCTACACCTTC.

This clonotype was seen more than once but under ten times. This chain connects TRBV5-6 to TRBJ1-1, with D tentatively TRBD1 (6 bases). This CDR3 contains 14 residues. With 2 bases removed from V and 1 base from J, the gap between germline ends came to 9 bases. Germline-derived CDR1 and CDR2 are SGHDT and YYEEEE. The DNA of the CDR3 is TGTGCCAGCAGCTTCCAAGGGGGGAACACTGAAGCTTTCTTT. Encoded protein: CASSFQGGNTEAFF.

This clonotype was seen repeatedly, ten times or more. The rearrangement uses TRBV29-1 and TRBJ1-1; D is perhaps TRBD1 (5 bases). The ends were cut back, 3 bases at V and 0 bases at J, with 11 bases in the middle. The germline V gene has CDR1 SQVTM and CDR2 ANQGSEA. The CDR3 runs 14 residues. Here the CDR3 DNA reads TGCAGCGTTGATTATGGGGGGGTGAACACTGAAGCTTTCTTT. The encoded protein is CSVDYGGVNTEAFF.